This T cell receptor beta chain is drawn from a study of CD8 T cells in ankylosing spondylitis. Study outcomes and limitations: Clones that were linked to disease were CD8+ and were relatively rare in peripheral blood. Prior work had noted some motif variants in reactive arthritis blood and synovial fluid. Clones tied to disease were said to be significantly enriched in matched ankylosing spondylitis synovial fluid. Typical of ankylosing spondylitis blood, it appeared, was a TCR beta motif of under 10 highly homologous variants.

For TCR beta, libraries came from quantitative 5'-RACE with molecular barcodes. In TCRdb, the 5' RACE reads were re-called with MiXCR into one record per CDR3 protein. The table includes 650,000 to 800,000 distinct CDR3 sequences, 15% to 20% detected once. As for this clonotype: No antigen is known for it.

V dropped 0 bases and J dropped 2 bases, with 15 bases sitting between them. The CDR3 extends over 17 amino acids. CDR1 is SGHRS and CDR2 is YFSETQ in the germline V gene. The rearrangement joins TRBV5-1 to TRBJ1-3; D is undetermined. What was sequenced was blood, either unsorted or a sorted T cell fraction (not recorded which). This TCR came from a male donor with ankylosing spondylitis. CDR3 amino acids: CASSLAGQIGTGNTIYF. The CDR3 DNA sequence: TGCGCCAGCAGCTTGGCCGGGCAAATTGGAACTGGAAACACCATATATTTT.